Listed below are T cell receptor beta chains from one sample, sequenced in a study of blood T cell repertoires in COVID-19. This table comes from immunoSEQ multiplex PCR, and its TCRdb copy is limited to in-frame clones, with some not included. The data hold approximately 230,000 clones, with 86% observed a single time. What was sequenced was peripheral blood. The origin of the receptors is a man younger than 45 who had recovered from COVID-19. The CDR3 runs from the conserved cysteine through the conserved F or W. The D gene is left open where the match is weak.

CASSQQSTNEKLFF	TGTGCCAGCAGCCAACAATCAACTAATGAAAAACTGTTTTTT	TRBV3-1/TRBV3-2	TRBJ1-4	-
CASSQDILYNYGYTF	TGCGCCAGCAGCCAAGATATCCTTTATAACTATGGCTACACCTTC	TRBV4-3	TRBJ1-2	-
CSAGQGDVGSPLHF	TGCAGCGCGGGACAGGGGGACGTCGGATCACCCCTCCACTTT	TRBV29-1	TRBJ1-6	TRBD1
CASSATGSYEQYF	TGTGCCAGCAGCGCAACAGGGTCCTACGAGCAGTACTTC	TRBV9	TRBJ2-7	-
CASSFVTDYGYTF	TGTGCCAGCAGCTTCGTAACAGACTATGGCTACACCTTC	TRBV7-2	TRBJ1-2	-
CASLPAADSSYEQYF	TGTGCCAGTCTACCGGCGGCGGACTCCTCCTACGAGCAGTACTTC	TRBV19	TRBJ2-7	-
CASSGSGTATNGEQFF	TGCGCCAGCAGCGGATCCGGGACAGCGACTAACGGTGAGCAGTTCTTC	TRBV5-1	TRBJ2-1	TRBD1
CASSVAPGGIAEAFF	TGTGCCAGCAGCGTAGCTCCAGGGGGAATCGCTGAAGCTTTCTTT	TRBV9	TRBJ1-1	TRBD1
CASSPTSRGFSYGYTF	TGTGCCAGCAGTCCGACAAGTCGGGGTTTCTCGTATGGCTACACCTTC	TRBV28	TRBJ1-2	-
CASSLGVAGLRDTQYF	TGTGCCAGCAGCTTAGGGGTAGCGGGGCTGAGAGATACGCAGTATTTT	TRBV11-3	TRBJ2-3	TRBD2
CASSLVPAGTNTGELFF	TGTGCCAGCAGCTTAGTTCCAGCGGGAACGAACACCGGGGAGCTGTTTTTT	TRBV7-6	TRBJ2-2	TRBD2
CASSQVPGHQPQHF	TGCGCCAGCAGCCAAGTCCCAGGGCATCAGCCCCAGCATTTT	TRBV4-3	TRBJ1-5	-
CASSYSGRRYTGELFF	TGTGCCAGCAGTTACTCGGGCCGCCGATACACCGGGGAGCTGTTTTTT	TRBV6-6	TRBJ2-2	-
CASSSYSGTGLGGYTF	TGCGCCAGCAGCTCCTACTCCGGGACAGGGTTGGGTGGCTACACCTTC	TRBV5-1	TRBJ1-2	TRBD1
CASTPSAGNTIYF	TGTGCCAGCACCCCGAGCGCGGGAAACACCATATATTTT	TRBV6-4	TRBJ1-3	-
CASSPRTGKGNTEAFF	TGTGCCAGCAGCCCCCGGACAGGGAAAGGAAACACTGAAGCTTTCTTT	TRBV5-8	TRBJ1-1	TRBD1
CASSPGTVYGYTF	TGTGCCAGCAGCCCCGGGACAGTTTATGGCTACACCTTC	TRBV11-2	TRBJ1-2	TRBD1
CASSYYSGGADEQFF	TGCGCCAGCAGCTACTATAGCGGGGGGGCCGATGAGCAGTTCTTC	TRBV5-1	TRBJ2-1	TRBD2
CASSLSPGAYNSPLHF	TGTGCCAGCAGTTTATCCCCAGGGGCCTATAATTCACCCCTCCACTTT	TRBV27	TRBJ1-6	-
CASTTGLRSTGELFF	TGTGCCAGTACAACAGGGTTGAGATCCACCGGGGAGCTGTTTTTT	TRBV19	TRBJ2-2	-
CASSSIRLAGANYEQYF	TGTGCCAGCAGTTCGATCCGATTAGCGGGGGCCAACTACGAGCAGTACTTC	TRBV27	TRBJ2-7	TRBD2
CASSPREERALHEAFF	TGCGCCAGCAGCCCCCGAGAGGAGAGGGCTCTCCATGAAGCTTTCTTT	TRBV5-1	TRBJ1-1	-
CATSDHKDRVSNEKLFF	TGTGCCACCAGTGACCATAAGGACAGGGTATCTAATGAAAAACTGTTTTTT	TRBV24-1	TRBJ1-4	TRBD1
CASTRTPGGNQPQHF	TGTGCCAGTACCAGGACTCCAGGGGGCAATCAGCCCCAGCATTTT	TRBV19	TRBJ1-5	-
CATGKGGLNSPLHF	TGTGCCACCGGAAAGGGAGGCTTGAATTCACCCCTCCACTTT	TRBV6-1	TRBJ1-6	-
CASSLAVTGVNVLTF	TGCGCCAGCAGCTTGGCCGTGACAGGGGTCAACGTCCTGACTTTC	TRBV5-1	TRBJ2-6	TRBD1
CASRYGMEGGGYTF	TGTGCCAGCAGATACGGAATGGAGGGGGGGGGCTACACCTTC	TRBV6-5	TRBJ1-2	-
CASMLWDGTGVNNEQFF	TGTGCCAGCATGCTATGGGATGGGACAGGAGTGAACAATGAGCAGTTCTTC	TRBV2	TRBJ2-1	TRBD1